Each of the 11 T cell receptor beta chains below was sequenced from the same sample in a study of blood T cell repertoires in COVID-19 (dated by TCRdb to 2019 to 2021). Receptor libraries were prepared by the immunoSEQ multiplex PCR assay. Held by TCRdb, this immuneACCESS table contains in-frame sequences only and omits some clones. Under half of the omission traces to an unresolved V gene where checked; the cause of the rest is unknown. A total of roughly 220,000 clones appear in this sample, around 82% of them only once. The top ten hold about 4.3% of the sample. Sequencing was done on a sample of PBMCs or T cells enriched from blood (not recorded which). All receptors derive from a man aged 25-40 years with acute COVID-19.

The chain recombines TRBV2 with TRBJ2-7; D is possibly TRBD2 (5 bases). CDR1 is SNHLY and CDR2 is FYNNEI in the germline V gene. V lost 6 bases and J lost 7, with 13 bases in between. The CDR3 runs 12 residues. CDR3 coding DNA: TGTGCCAGCAGGGAGGAGATACGGGAGCAGTACTTC. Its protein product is CASREEIREQYF. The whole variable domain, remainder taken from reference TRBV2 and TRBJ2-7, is EPEVTQTPSHQVTQMGQEVILRCVPISNHLYFYWYRQILGQKVEFLVSFYNNEISEKSEIFDDQFSVERPDGSNFTLKIRSTKLEDSAMYFCASREEIREQYFGPGTRLTVT.

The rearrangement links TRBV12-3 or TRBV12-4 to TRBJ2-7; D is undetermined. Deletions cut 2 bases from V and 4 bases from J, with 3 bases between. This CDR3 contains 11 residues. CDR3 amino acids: CASSLHYEQYF. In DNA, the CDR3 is TGTGCCAGCAGTTTACATTACGAGCAGTACTTC.

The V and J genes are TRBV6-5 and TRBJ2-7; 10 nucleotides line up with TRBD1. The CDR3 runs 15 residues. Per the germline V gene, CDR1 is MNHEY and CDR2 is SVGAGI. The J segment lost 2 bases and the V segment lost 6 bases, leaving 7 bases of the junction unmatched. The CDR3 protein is CASSKRDRGTYEQYF. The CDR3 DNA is TGTGCCAGCAGCAAACGGGACAGGGGAACCTACGAGCAGTACTTC.

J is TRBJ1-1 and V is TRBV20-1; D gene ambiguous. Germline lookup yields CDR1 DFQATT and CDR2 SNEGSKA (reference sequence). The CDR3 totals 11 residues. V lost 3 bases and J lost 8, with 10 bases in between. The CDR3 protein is CSASRDSEAFF. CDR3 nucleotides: TGCAGTGCTAGCCGCGACTCGGAAGCTTTCTTT.

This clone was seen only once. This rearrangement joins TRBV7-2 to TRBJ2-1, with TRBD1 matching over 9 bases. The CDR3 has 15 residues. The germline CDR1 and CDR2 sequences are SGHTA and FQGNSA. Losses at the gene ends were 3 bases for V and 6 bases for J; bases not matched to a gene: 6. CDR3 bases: TGTGCCAGCAGCTTGGGACAGGGACCCTTCAATGAGCAGTTCTTC. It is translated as CASSLGQGPFNEQFF.

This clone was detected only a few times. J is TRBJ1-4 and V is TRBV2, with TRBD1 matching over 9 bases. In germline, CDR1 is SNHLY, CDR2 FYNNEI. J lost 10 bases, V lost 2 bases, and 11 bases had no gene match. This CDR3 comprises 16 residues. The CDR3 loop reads CASSESVVGQGRKLFF. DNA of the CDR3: TGTGCCAGCAGTGAAAGTGTAGTGGGACAGGGTAGAAAACTGTTTTTT.

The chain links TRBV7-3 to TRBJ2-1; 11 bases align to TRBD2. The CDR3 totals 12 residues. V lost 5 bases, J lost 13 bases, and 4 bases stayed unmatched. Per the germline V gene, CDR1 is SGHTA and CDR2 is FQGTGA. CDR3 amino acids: CASSISGGAQFF. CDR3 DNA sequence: TGTGCCAGCAGCATTAGCGGGGGGGCCCAGTTCTTC.

CDR3 bases: TGTGCCAGCAGTGAAGTCGGTAGACAGTACGAGCAGTACTTC. It yields the protein CASSEVGRQYEQYF. The chain employs TRBV2 and TRBJ2-7, with D maybe TRBD1 (5 bases). V lost 1 base and J lost 4, with 11 bases in between. The CDR3 runs 14 residues. From germline, CDR1 is SNHLY and CDR2 FYNNEI. Variable domain in full (rest from reference TRBV2 and TRBJ2-7): EPEVTQTPSHQVTQMGQEVILRCVPISNHLYFYWYRQILGQKVEFLVSFYNNEISEKSEIFDDQFSVERPDGSNFTLKIRSTKLEDSAMYFCASSEVGRQYEQYFGPGTRLTVT.

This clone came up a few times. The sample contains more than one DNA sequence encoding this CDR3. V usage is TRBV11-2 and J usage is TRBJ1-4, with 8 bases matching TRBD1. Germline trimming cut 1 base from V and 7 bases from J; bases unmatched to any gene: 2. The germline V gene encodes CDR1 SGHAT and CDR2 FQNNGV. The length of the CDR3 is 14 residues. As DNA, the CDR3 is TGTGCCAGCAGCTTAGGGACAGGGAGTGAAAAACTGTTTTTT. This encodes CASSLGTGSEKLFF.

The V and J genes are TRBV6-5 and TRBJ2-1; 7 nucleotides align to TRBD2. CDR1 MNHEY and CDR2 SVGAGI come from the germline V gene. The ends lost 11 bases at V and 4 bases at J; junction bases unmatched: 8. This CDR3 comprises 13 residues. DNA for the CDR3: TGTGCCTCCCGGGGGGACGGTTACAATGAGCAGTTCTTC. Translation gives CASRGDGYNEQFF.

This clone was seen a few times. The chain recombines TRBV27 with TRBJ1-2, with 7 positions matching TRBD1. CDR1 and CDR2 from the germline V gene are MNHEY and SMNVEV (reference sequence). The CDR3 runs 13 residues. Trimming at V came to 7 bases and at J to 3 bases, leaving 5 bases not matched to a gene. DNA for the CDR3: TGTGCCAGCAAGCGGACAGGTGACTATGGCTACACCTTC. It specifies CASKRTGDYGYTF.